Given below is one T cell receptor beta chain in context. Looked up from germline, CDR1 is LNHDA and CDR2 is SQIVND (reference sequence). The CDR3 length is 12 residues. Between the trimmed V and J ends, which lost 6 bases and 9 bases, there was a span of 12 bases. This entry comes from a study of control samples from healthy donors and cancer patients. Libraries were prepared by immunoSEQ multiplex PCR; TCRdb keeps only in-frame clonotypes and omits some of them. This sample carries approximately 100,000 clones, about 83% of them seen once, and the ten largest clones take less than 2.5%. The chain combines TRBV19 with TRBJ2-1; D is undetermined. This clonotype was obtained from a woman aged 35 to 49 in good health. The sequencing sample was made of blood. CDR3 bases: TGTGCCAGTAGCACCTACGGCGGTGAGCAGTTCTTC. Protein product: CASSTYGGEQFF.